This is a list of T cell receptor beta chains from one sample in a study of blood T cell repertoires in COVID-19. Method: immunoSEQ multiplex PCR; TCRdb's copy keeps in-frame clones and lacks some. This table has hundreds of thousands of clones, more than 85% appearing once. The sequenced material came from peripheral blood. The receptors originated from a man aged 65 to 85 with acute or convalescent COVID-19. Both conserved end residues are part of each CDR3. Fields, in order: clone size, V gene, D gene, J gene, CDR3 DNA, CDR3 protein. The D gene is left open where the match is weak. Size is omitted from some rows. Given values are once, few, many or a class for expanded clones.

clone_size: NA; v_call: TRBV6-2/TRBV6-3; d_call: TRBD2; j_call: TRBJ2-1; cdr3_nt: TGTGCCAGCAGTTACACGAGCGGGAGACTGGGCAATGAGCAGTTCTTC; cdr3_aa: CASSYTSGRLGNEQFF
clone_size: NA; v_call: TRBV5-4; d_call: NA; j_call: TRBJ1-6; cdr3_nt: TGTGCCAGCAGTCGGGGGGGGTCCCACTCCTATAATTCACCCCTCCACTTT; cdr3_aa: CASSRGGSHSYNSPLHF
clone_size: NA; v_call: TRBV5-1; d_call: TRBD1; j_call: TRBJ1-2; cdr3_nt: TGCGCCAGCAGCAGGACAGGGGATCCTTATGGCTACACCTTC; cdr3_aa: CASSRTGDPYGYTF
clone_size: few; v_call: TRBV3-1/TRBV3-2; d_call: NA; j_call: TRBJ2-7; cdr3_nt: TGTGCCAGCAGCCAATCTCCCCAGCGCTACGAGCAGTACTTC; cdr3_aa: CASSQSPQRYEQYF
clone_size: NA; v_call: TRBV19; d_call: TRBD1; j_call: TRBJ2-5; cdr3_nt: TGTGCCAGTAGTCCAGGGACAGTACAGTACAAAGAGACCCAGTACTTC; cdr3_aa: CASSPGTVQYKETQYF
clone_size: few; v_call: TRBV28; d_call: TRBD2; j_call: TRBJ2-2; cdr3_nt: TGTGCCAGCAGTATTCTAGCGGGAGGGCCGAACACCGGGGAGCTGTTTTTT; cdr3_aa: CASSILAGGPNTGELFF
clone_size: once; v_call: TRBV6-1; d_call: NA; j_call: TRBJ1-5; cdr3_nt: TGTGCCAGCAGTGAAGCGCGAATGGTAGTACAGCCCCAGCATTTT; cdr3_aa: CASSEARMVVQPQHF
clone_size: NA; v_call: TRBV5-1; d_call: NA; j_call: TRBJ2-7; cdr3_nt: TGCGCCAGCAGCTCCGCAGGGGGGCCATACGAGCAGTACTTC; cdr3_aa: CASSSAGGPYEQYF
clone_size: NA; v_call: TRBV30; d_call: TRBD1; j_call: TRBJ1-1; cdr3_nt: TGTGCCTGGGATAAACAGGGGGCAATGAACACTGAAGCTTTCTTT; cdr3_aa: CAWDKQGAMNTEAFF
clone_size: NA; v_call: TRBV19; d_call: NA; j_call: TRBJ1-5; cdr3_nt: TGTGCCAGTAGTTCTCAGACTGGGCCCCAGCATTTT; cdr3_aa: CASSSQTGPQHF
clone_size: NA; v_call: TRBV5-8; d_call: TRBD1; j_call: TRBJ1-1; cdr3_nt: TGTGCCAGCAGCTTGGTAGACAGGGAGAACACTGAAGCTTTCTTT; cdr3_aa: CASSLVDRENTEAFF
clone_size: NA; v_call: TRBV30; d_call: TRBD1; j_call: TRBJ2-7; cdr3_nt: TGTGCCTGGACCCCGGGACAGATATTGTACGAGCAGTACTTC; cdr3_aa: CAWTPGQILYEQYF
clone_size: NA; v_call: TRBV28; d_call: NA; j_call: TRBJ2-7; cdr3_nt: TGTGCCAGCAACTTAGCCGTCCCCTACGAGCAGTACTTC; cdr3_aa: CASNLAVPYEQYF